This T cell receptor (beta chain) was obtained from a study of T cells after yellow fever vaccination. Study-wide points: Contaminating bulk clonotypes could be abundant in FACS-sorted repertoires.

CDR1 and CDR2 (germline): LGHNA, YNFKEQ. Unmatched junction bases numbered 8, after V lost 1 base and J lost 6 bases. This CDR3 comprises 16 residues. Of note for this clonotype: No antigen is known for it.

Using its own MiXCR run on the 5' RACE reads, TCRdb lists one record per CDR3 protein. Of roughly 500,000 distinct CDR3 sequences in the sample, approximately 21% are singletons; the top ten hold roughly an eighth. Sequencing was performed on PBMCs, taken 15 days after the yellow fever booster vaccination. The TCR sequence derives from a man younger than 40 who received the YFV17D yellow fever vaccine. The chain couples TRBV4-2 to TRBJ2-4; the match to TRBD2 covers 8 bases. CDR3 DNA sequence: TGTGCCAGCAGCCAAGGGATCGAGCGGGAGTTAAACATTCAGTACTTC. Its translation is CASSQGIERELNIQYF.